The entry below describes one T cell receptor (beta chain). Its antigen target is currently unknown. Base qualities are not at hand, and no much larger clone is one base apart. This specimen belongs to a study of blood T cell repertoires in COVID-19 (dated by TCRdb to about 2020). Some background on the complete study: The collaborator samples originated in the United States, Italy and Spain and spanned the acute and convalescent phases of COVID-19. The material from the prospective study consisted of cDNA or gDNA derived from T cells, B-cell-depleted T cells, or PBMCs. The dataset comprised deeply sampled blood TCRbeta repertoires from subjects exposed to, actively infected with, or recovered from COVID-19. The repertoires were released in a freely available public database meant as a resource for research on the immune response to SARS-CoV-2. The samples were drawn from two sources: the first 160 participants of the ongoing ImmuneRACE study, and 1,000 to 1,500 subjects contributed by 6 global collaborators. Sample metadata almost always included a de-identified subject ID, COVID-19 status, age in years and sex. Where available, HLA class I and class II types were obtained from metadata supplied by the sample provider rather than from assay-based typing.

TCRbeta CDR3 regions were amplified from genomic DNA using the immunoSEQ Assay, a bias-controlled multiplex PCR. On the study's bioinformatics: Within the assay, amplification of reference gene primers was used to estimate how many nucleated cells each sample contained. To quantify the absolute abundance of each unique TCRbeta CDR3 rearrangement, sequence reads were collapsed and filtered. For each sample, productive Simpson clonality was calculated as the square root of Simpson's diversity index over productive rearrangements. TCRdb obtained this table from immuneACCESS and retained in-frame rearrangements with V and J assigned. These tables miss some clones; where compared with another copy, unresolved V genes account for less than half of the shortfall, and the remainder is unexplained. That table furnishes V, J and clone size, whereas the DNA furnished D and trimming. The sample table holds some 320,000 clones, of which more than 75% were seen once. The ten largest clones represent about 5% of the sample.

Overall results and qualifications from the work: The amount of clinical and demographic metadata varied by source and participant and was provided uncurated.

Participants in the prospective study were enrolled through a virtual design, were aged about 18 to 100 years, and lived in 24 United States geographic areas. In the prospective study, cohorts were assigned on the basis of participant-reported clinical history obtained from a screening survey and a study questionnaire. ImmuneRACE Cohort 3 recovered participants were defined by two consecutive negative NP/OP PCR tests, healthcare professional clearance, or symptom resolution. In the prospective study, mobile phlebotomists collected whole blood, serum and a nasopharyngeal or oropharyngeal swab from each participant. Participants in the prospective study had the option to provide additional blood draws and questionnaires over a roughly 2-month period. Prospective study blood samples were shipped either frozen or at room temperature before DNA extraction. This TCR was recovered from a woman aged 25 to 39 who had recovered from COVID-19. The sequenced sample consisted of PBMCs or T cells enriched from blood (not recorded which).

CDR3 protein: CASLLRGQLANYGYTF. In nucleotide form, the sequence is TGTGCCAGTCTCCTTAGGGGCCAGCTCGCTAACTATGGCTACACCTTC. The chain is assembled from TRBV2 and TRBJ1-2; the D gene is perhaps TRBD1, from 5 matching bases. Sequences SNHLY (CDR1) and FYNNEI (CDR2) are obtained from the germline V gene. V was cut back by 9 bases and J by 0 bases, leaving a gap of 20 bases between them. The CDR3 holds 16 amino acids from the cysteine to the phenylalanine. CDR3 DNA only is kept here, 48 bases in frame from base 1.